The 6 T cell receptor beta chains presented below share a single source sample, sequenced in a study of response to subunit inactivated influenza vaccine (dated by TCRdb to 2016 to 2019). Library preparation used RT-PCR. TCRdb names Illumina HiSeq 2500 as the instrument used. Using fastp at Q25 and MiXCR, TCRdb reprocessed the public reads and kept productive beta chains. Every distinct CDR3 protein forms one entry, paired with its most common genes and DNA. The sample data list about 310,000 distinct CDR3 sequences, and just over 20% of these were observed just once. The leading ten clones occupy roughly 10% of the sample. The specimen comprised PBMCs from blood, sampled less than 22 months after vaccination. These receptors were collected from a man aged 50 to 69 who received an inactivated influenza vaccine. Donor details come from another sample of the same person, matched by shared clones.

The chain employs TRBV27 and TRBJ1-1, with D possibly being TRBD1 (6 bases). CDR3 length: 15 amino acids. V lost 6 bases, J lost 1 base, and 15 bases lay in between. CDR1 is MNHEY, CDR2 SMNVEV, per germline (reference sequence). CDR3 protein: CASSTTGLGNTEAFF. CDR3 nucleotides: TGTGCCAGCAGCACTACAGGGTTAGGGAACACTGAAGCTTTCTTT.

V and J are TRBV5-8 and TRBJ1-1, with D unresolved. Germline CDR1 SGHTS, CDR2 YDEGEE. V was trimmed by 1 base and J by 2 bases, leaving 12 bases between them. CDR3 size: 15 residues. The CDR3 nucleotides read TGTGCCAGCAGCTTGAGTGTTAGGAGAAACACTGAAGCTTTCTTT. It specifies CASSLSVRRNTEAFF.

The V gene is TRBV28, the J gene TRBJ2-1; D might be TRBD1 (5 bases). Trimming stripped 4 bases from V and 14 bases from J, with 12 bases between. The CDR3 covers 11 residues. Germline V gene sequence: CDR1 MDHEN, CDR2 SYDVKM. Here the CDR3 reads CASSSTAIKFF. DNA for the CDR3: TGTGCCAGCAGTTCGACAGCCATAAAGTTCTTC.

This clonotype has just a few counts. This CDR3 is CSVEGASGVSGELFF. The CDR3 region has the DNA TGCAGCGTTGAAGGGGCTAGCGGGGTCTCCGGGGAGCTGTTTTTT. This chain joins TRBV29-1 and TRBJ2-2; the match to TRBD2 covers 9 bases. The germline V gene has CDR1 SQVTM and CDR2 ANQGSEA. J lost 6 bases, V lost 1 base, and 6 bases had no gene match. This CDR3 is built from 15 residues.

This clonotype was detected a few times. The gene calls are TRBV11-2 and TRBJ1-2; 7 bases match TRBD1. J lost 3 bases, V lost 1 base, and 11 bases had no gene match. This CDR3 contains 17 residues. CDR1 SGHAT and CDR2 FQNNGV come from the germline V gene. The CDR3, as DNA: TGTGCCAGCAGCTTAGTGTCAAAGCGACAGGGTGACTATGGCTACACCTTC. Amino acids: CASSLVSKRQGDYGYTF.

This clonotype occurred a few times. The chain joins TRBV4-1 to TRBJ1-3, with D possibly TRBD1 on 6 matching bases. Germline CDR1 reads MGHRA; CDR2 reads YSYEKL. V lost 2 bases and J lost 3, with 11 bases in between. The CDR3 contains 15 residues. CDR3 sequence reads: CASSQLTGFGNTIYF. DNA for the CDR3: TGCGCCAGCAGCCAACTTACAGGGTTTGGAAACACCATATATTTT.